The rows below give T cell receptor beta chains drawn from one sample of a study of tumor-infiltrating lymphocytes in primary liver carcinoma. Using its own MiXCR run on the multiplex PCR reads, TCRdb lists one record per CDR3 protein. Of tens of thousands of distinct CDR3 sequences in the sample, 60% to 75% were seen once. Material for sequencing was liver tumor tissue from sampling region 3. Receptors originate from a man aged 40-49 years with primary liver carcinoma and hepatitis B virus infection. CDR3s include the opening cysteine and the closing phenylalanine or tryptophan. D genes are given only for firm matches. Clone size is not always given. Where it is, it says once, few, many or a class for expanded clones.

TRBV29-1	TRBJ2-1	NA	TRBD2	TGCAGCGTTGCAGGGACTAGCGGGAGCAATGAGCAGTTCTTC	CSVAGTSGSNEQFF
TRBV11-2	TRBJ2-5	NA	NA	TGTGCCAGCAGATTCCGTGACTCGGCCCACCTAGAGACCCAGTACTTC	CASRFRDSAHLETQYF
TRBV7-8	TRBJ2-7	many	NA	TGTGCCAGCAGCTTAGGGGCCGTGAGCTACGAGCAGTACTTC	CASSLGAVSYEQYF
TRBV11-2	TRBJ2-7	NA	NA	TGTGCCAGCAACTTCGGAGCTCCTCGAATCGAACAGTACTTC	CASNFGAPRIEQYF
TRBV4-1	TRBJ2-2	NA	NA	TGCGCCAGTAGCCAGTCCCCCGGGACATGGGGCACCGGGGAGCTGTTTTTT	CASSQSPGTWGTGELFF
TRBV19	TRBJ2-7	few	TRBD1	TGTGCCAGTAGTTTCTGGACAGGGGATAGCTACGAGCAGTACTTC	CASSFWTGDSYEQYF
TRBV11-2	TRBJ2-2	NA	NA	NA	CASNFDRDRVAPGSCFF
TRBV6-5	TRBJ2-2	NA	NA	TGTGCCAGCAGTTCTATAGGGGACACCGGGGAGCTGTTTTTT	CASSSIGDTGELFF
TRBV18	TRBJ1-4	few	NA	TGTGCCAGCTCCTCAGGCGCCGGGGGCGAAAAACTGTTTTTT	CASSSGAGGEKLFF
TRBV5-4	TRBJ1-2	once	NA	TGTGCCAGCAGCTTGGCCGACAACTACGGCTACGCCTTC	CASSLADNYGYAF
TRBV11-2	TRBJ2-7	NA	NA	TGTGCCAGCAGTAGGGAGGCCTTTTACGAGCAATACTTC	CASSREAFYEQYF
TRBV4-1	TRBJ2-1	many	TRBD2	TGCGCCAGCAGCCAAGGGACTAGCGGGACCTACAATGAGCAGTTCTTC	CASSQGTSGTYNEQFF
TRBV29-1	TRBJ1-2	NA	TRBD1	TGCAGCGCTTCGGACAGGGTCGTTTTCTACACCTTC	CSASDRVVFYTF
TRBV11-2	TRBJ2-7	NA	TRBD2	TGTGCCAGGAGTCCCCGGGGGGGCGAGCATTACTTC	CARSPRGGEHYF
TRBV12-3/TRBV12-4	TRBJ2-1	NA	TRBD2	TGTACCAGCAGTTCCCTGACTAGCGGGAGGCCAGATGAGCAGTTCTTC	CTSSSLTSGRPDEQFF
TRBV6-6	TRBJ2-1	NA	TRBD2	TGTGCCAGCGCCGCACAGGGACTAGGCCAATCCAGTGAGCAGTTCTTC	CASAAQGLGQSSEQFF
TRBV5-6	TRBJ2-1	NA	NA	TGTGCCAGTAGCTCTTACCCCGGGGGGCGCAGTGAGCAGTTCTTC	CASSSYPGGRSEQFF
TRBV11-2	TRBJ2-7	few	NA	TGTGCCAGCAGCCTCGGCGGGACTCTACCCTACGAGCGGTGCTTC	CASSLGGTLPYERCF
TRBV28	TRBJ1-4	few	TRBD1	TGTGCCAGCAGTCCACCCGGACAGGGGGCGGCTAATGAAAGACTGTTTTTT	CASSPPGQGAANERLFF
TRBV4-1	TRBJ2-1	NA	TRBD1	TGTGCCAGCACCCATCCGCAGGGGGCGAATTATAATGAGCAGTTCTTC	CASTHPQGANYNEQFF
TRBV6-6	TRBJ1-1	NA	NA	TGTGCCAGCAGTCAAAACTCTGAAGCATTCTTT	CASSQNSEAFF
TRBV4-1	TRBJ2-4	NA	NA	TGCGCCAGTAGCCAAGAGCCCCCTCAAAACGAAGGGGCCATAAACATTCAGTACTTC	CASSQEPPQNEGAINIQYF
TRBV11-1	TRBJ2-5	NA	TRBD2	TGTGTCAGCAGCGCGGGGGGACCTCAAGGGACCCAGTTATTC	CVSSAGGPQGTQLF
TRBV29-1	TRBJ2-3	few	TRBD2	TGCAGCGTTGAAGGGGTGGTTAGCGGGGCCATAGATACGCAGTATTTT	CSVEGVVSGAIDTQYF
TRBV12-3/TRBV12-4	TRBJ1-1	NA	NA	TGTGCCAGCTGTCGGGGAAGGACAACGGAAGCTTTCTTT	CASCRGRTTEAFF
TRBV10-3	TRBJ2-6	NA	NA	TGTGCCATCAGCCAAGACAACACGAGGGGGAGGAGCTCTGGGGCCAACGTCCTGACTTTC	CAISQDNTRGRSSGANVLTF
TRBV6-5	TRBJ2-7	NA	TRBD2	TGTGCCAGCAGTCACTCGGGGCTAGCGGGAGGGCTCTACGAGCACTACTTC	CASSHSGLAGGLYEHYF
TRBV5-6	TRBJ2-1	once	NA	TGTGCCAGCAAATTTGGGGCGGTGGGCAATGAGCAGTTCTTC	CASKFGAVGNEQFF
TRBV7-9	TRBJ2-1	NA	NA	TGTGCCAGCACCTCCGGGCCTTACATTGAGCAGTTCTTC	CASTSGPYIEQFF
TRBV29-1	TRBJ2-7	NA	TRBD1	TGCAGTGTTGAGGGGGCCAACGAGCAGAACTTC	CSVEGANEQNF
TRBV11-2	TRBJ2-3	NA	NA	TGTGCCAGCTGGCTGAAGGGTGAGGGAGATACGCAGTATTTT	CASWLKGEGDTQYF
TRBV4-2	TRBJ1-1	NA	NA	TGTGCCAACAGCCGAGACCAGGGGAACACTGAAGCTTTCTTT	CANSRDQGNTEAFF
TRBV11-2	TRBJ2-7	NA	NA	TGTGACAGCAACCCGGGGGGCTACAAGCAGTACTTC	CDSNPGGYKQYF
TRBV11-2	TRBJ2-7	NA	NA	TGTGCCAGCAGCTTATCCGACGGAGCCTGCGAGCTGTACTTC	CASSLSDGACELYF
TRBV4-1	TRBJ2-5	many	TRBD1	TGCGCCAGCAGCCGACTCCCACCAGGGGGCCGTGAGACCCAGTACTTC	CASSRLPPGGRETQYF
TRBV11-3	TRBJ2-2	NA	NA	TGTGCCAGCTGCTTAAACGCGAACACCGGGGAACTGTTTTTT	CASCLNANTGELFF
TRBV7-8	TRBJ1-5	NA	NA	TGTACCAGCAGCCCAGGGACGTTGAATCAGCCCCAGCATTTT	CTSSPGTLNQPQHF
TRBV6-5	TRBJ2-2	NA	NA	TGTGCCAGCAATCCTAGGACCGGGAGCACCGGGGAGCTGTTTTTT	CASNPRTGSTGELFF
TRBV11-2	TRBJ2-1	NA	NA	TGCGCCAGCAGCTTAGACTCTGGTGCCAATGAGCAGTTCTTC	CASSLDSGANEQFF
TRBV4-1	TRBJ2-2	few	NA	TGTGCCAGCAGCCTAGAAGAGGGTCTCGACACCGGGGAGCTGTTTTTT	CASSLEEGLDTGELFF
TRBV11-2	TRBJ2-1	once	TRBD2	TGTGCCGGCAGCTACCTAGCGGACTCCCACAATGAGCAGATCTTC	CAGSYLADSHNEQIF
TRBV4-1	TRBJ2-7	NA	NA	TGCGCCAGCAGCCCCCGGTCCAAAAGGGCCGAGGGAGTGGACGAGCAGTACTTC	CASSPRSKRAEGVDEQYF
TRBV6-1	TRBJ2-7	NA	NA	TGTGCCAGTAGCTGTCTATTCTACGAGCAGTACTTC	CASSCLFYEQYF
TRBV5-1	TRBJ2-3	many	TRBD1	TGCGCCAGCAGCTATGGGACAGGGAGAGGTAGGACAGATACGCAGTATTTT	CASSYGTGRGRTDTQYF
TRBV7-9	TRBJ2-1	many	NA	TGTGCCAGCAGCTTAGCGGGTGGGAATGAGCAGTTCTTC	CASSLAGGNEQFF